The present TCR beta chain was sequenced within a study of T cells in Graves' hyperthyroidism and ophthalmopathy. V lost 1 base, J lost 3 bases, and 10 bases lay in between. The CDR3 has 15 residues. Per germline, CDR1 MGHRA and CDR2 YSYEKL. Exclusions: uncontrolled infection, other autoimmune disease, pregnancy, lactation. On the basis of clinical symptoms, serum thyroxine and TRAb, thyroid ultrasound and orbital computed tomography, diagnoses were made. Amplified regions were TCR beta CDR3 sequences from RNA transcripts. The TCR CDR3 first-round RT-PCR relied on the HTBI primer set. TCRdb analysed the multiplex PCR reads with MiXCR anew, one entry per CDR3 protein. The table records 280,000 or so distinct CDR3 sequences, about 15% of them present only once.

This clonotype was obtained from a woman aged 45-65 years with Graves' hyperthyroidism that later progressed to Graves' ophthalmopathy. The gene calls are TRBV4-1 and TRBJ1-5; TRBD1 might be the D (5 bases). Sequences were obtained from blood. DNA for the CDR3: TGCGCCAGCAGCCAAGTTTACAGGTTCAATCAGCCCCAGCATTTT. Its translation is CASSQVYRFNQPQHF.